A selection of T cell receptor beta chains follows, all from one sample in a study of control samples from healthy donors and cancer patients. Sequencing used immunoSEQ multiplex PCR; TCRdb keeps in-frame clones, though not all of them. Altogether roughly 130,000 clones are present, roughly 94% being singletons, with the ten largest covering 13% to 15%. Sequenced sample: PBMCs. The receptors derive from a man aged 60 to 75 with colorectal cancer. Each CDR3 is given with its conserved first and last residue. A D gene is named only where the DNA matches it firmly.

V gene	D gene	J gene	CDR3 length	CDR3 DNA	CDR3 protein
TRBV29-1	TRBD2	TRBJ2-3	12	TGCAGCGTTGTGCAGCGGGGGAATACGCAGTATTTT	CSVVQRGNTQYF
TRBV2	NA	TRBJ1-5	14	TGTGCCAGCAGTGAAGGCTGGGTGGGCCAGCCCCAGCATTTT	CASSEGWVGQPQHF
TRBV30	NA	TRBJ2-5	13	TGTGCCCGATCCGGGGGCGCTAGGGAGACCCAGTACTTC	CARSGGARETQYF
TRBV4-3	NA	TRBJ1-1	13	TGCGCCAGCAGCCAAGCTGGGCAGGGGATAGCTTTCTTT	CASSQAGQGIAFF
TRBV3-1/TRBV3-2	TRBD1	TRBJ2-7	13	TGTGCCAGCAGGAGGGGGCAAGACTACGAGCAGTACTTC	CASRRGQDYEQYF
TRBV18	NA	TRBJ2-1	15	TGTGCCAGCTCACCATCACCAGGGCAAGGCAATGAGCAGTTCTTC	CASSPSPGQGNEQFF
TRBV18	NA	TRBJ2-2	14	TGTGCCAGCTCACCGCGGAGGAACACCGGGGAGCTGTTTTTT	CASSPRRNTGELFF
TRBV6-4	TRBD1	TRBJ1-2	14	TGTGCCAGCAGTAGGACAGGGACAGACTATGGCTACACCTTC	CASSRTGTDYGYTF
TRBV7-9	TRBD1	TRBJ1-3	15	TGTGCCAGCAGTCGGACAGGGACCTCTGGAAACACCATATATTTT	CASSRTGTSGNTIYF
TRBV27	NA	TRBJ2-2	16	TGTGCCAGCAGTTTATCGGGCAGGCCTCGATCCGGGGAGCTGTTTTTT	CASSLSGRPRSGELFF
TRBV3-1/TRBV3-2	TRBD1	TRBJ2-5	14	TGTGCCAGCAGCCAAGAGGGACAGCAAGAGACCCAGTACTTC	CASSQEGQQETQYF
TRBV5-1	NA	TRBJ2-1	15	TGCGCCAGCAGCACGGGGACGGCTATTTTGGGTGAGCAGTTCTTC	CASSTGTAILGEQFF
TRBV19	NA	TRBJ1-2	18	TGTGCCAGTACCCCGTCTGCGGACCGAGGATCCTCTAACTATGGCTACACCTTC	CASTPSADRGSSNYGYTF
TRBV7-8	NA	TRBJ1-3	14	TGTGCCAGCACCGAGGGGGGGTCTGGAAACACCATATATTTT	CASTEGGSGNTIYF
TRBV10-2	NA	TRBJ1-2	13	TGCGCCAGCAGTGACGGGAGGGTGGATGGCTACACCTTC	CASSDGRVDGYTF
TRBV10-3	TRBD1	TRBJ2-7	13	TGTGCCACCTCCGGGCAGGGGGCCTACGAGCAGTACTTC	CATSGQGAYEQYF
TRBV10-2	NA	TRBJ2-7	15	TGCGCCAGCAGCTGGGGACTTGTACGCTTTACGGAGCAGTACTTC	CASSWGLVRFTEQYF
TRBV9	NA	TRBJ2-2	15	TGTGCCAGCAGCCCACACTACCTGAACACCGGGGAGCTGTTTTTT	CASSPHYLNTGELFF
TRBV11-2	NA	TRBJ1-1	14	TGTGCCAGCAGCCCACCCGGGGGGCCCACTGAAGCTTTCTTT	CASSPPGGPTEAFF
TRBV27	TRBD1	TRBJ2-7	14	TGTGCCAGCAGTTCTGACAGGGGGAGGTACGAGCAGTACTTC	CASSSDRGRYEQYF
TRBV6-5	TRBD1	TRBJ2-1	15	TGTGCCAGCAGTTACTCGCAGGGGGCATACAATGAGCAGTTCTTC	CASSYSQGAYNEQFF
TRBV19	NA	TRBJ1-1	14	TGTGCCAGTAGTACCCAATGGGGTCCCACTGAAGCTTTCTTT	CASSTQWGPTEAFF
TRBV12-3/TRBV12-4	NA	TRBJ1-1	13	TGTGCCAGCACCCCCGACGGCCCGACTGAAGCTTTCTTT	CASTPDGPTEAFF
TRBV18	TRBD1	TRBJ2-1	15	TGTGCCAGCTCACCAGCAGGGGGCGAAAACAATGAGCAGTTCTTC	CASSPAGGENNEQFF
TRBV4-1	TRBD1	TRBJ1-1	15	TGCGCCAGCAGCCAAGCGACAGGGCTGAACACTGAAGCTTTCTTT	CASSQATGLNTEAFF
TRBV9	NA	TRBJ1-3	15	TGTGCCAGCAGCGGCGGAACAGGGCGTGGAAACACCATATATTTT	CASSGGTGRGNTIYF
TRBV21-1	NA	TRBJ2-7	14	TGTGCCAGCAGCAACCGATACGTTTCCTACGAGCAGTACTTC	CASSNRYVSYEQYF
TRBV19	NA	TRBJ1-2	12	TGTGCCAGTAGTATCAGATCCTATGGCTACACCTTC	CASSIRSYGYTF
TRBV11-2	TRBD2	TRBJ2-7	18	TGTGCCAGCAGCTTAGGGGGACTAGCGGGGAATTTACCCTACGAGCAGTACTTC	CASSLGGLAGNLPYEQYF
TRBV6-5	NA	TRBJ1-1	15	TGTGCCAGCAGTCCCACCTTCTCGAGGGACACTGAAGCTTTCTTT	CASSPTFSRDTEAFF
TRBV2	NA	TRBJ1-1	13	TGTGCCAGCAGTGAAGACAGCCACACTGAAGCTTTCTTT	CASSEDSHTEAFF
TRBV24-1	TRBD1	TRBJ1-2	13	TGTGCCACCAGTGGTCGACAGGGTAGCGGCTACACCTTC	CATSGRQGSGYTF
TRBV10-3	TRBD1	TRBJ1-1	14	TGTGCCACCTCCAGACAGGGGCCGAACACTGAAGCTTTCTTT	CATSRQGPNTEAFF